Listed below are T cell receptor beta chains from one sample, sequenced in a study of blood T cell repertoires in COVID-19. Some clones are missing from TCRdb's copy, which holds only in-frame ones; the method was immunoSEQ multiplex PCR. The table lists just over 90,000 clones, roughly 80% of them singletons. Sequenced material: peripheral blood. Receptors were obtained from a human donor in a cohort sampled during active COVID-19. CDR3s include the opening cysteine and the closing phenylalanine or tryptophan. A D gene is named only where the DNA matches it firmly. Not every row has a clone size; where given, it reads once, few, many or a size class.

CDR3aa	CDR3nt	d_gene	j_gene	v_gene	abundance
CASSSDSSRAHEQYF	TGTGCCAGCAGTTCGGACAGTTCGAGGGCCCACGAGCAGTACTTC	-	TRBJ2-7	TRBV27	-
CSTAVGVAGAGGELFF	TGCAGCACTGCGGTGGGAGTAGCGGGAGCGGGCGGGGAGCTGTTTTTT	TRBD2	TRBJ2-2	TRBV29-1	-
CASSRGGVLAGSTDTQYF	TGTGCCAGCAGCCGCGGCGGAGTACTAGCGGGGAGCACAGATACGCAGTATTTT	TRBD2	TRBJ2-3	TRBV4-2	-
CASSIGQGRWTGELFF	TGTGCCAGTAGTATAGGACAGGGACGATGGACCGGGGAGCTGTTTTTT	TRBD1	TRBJ2-2	TRBV19	-
CASSPTSGSGYNEQFF	TGTGCCAGCAGCCCCACTAGCGGTTCGGGTTACAATGAGCAGTTCTTC	TRBD2	TRBJ2-1	TRBV3-1/TRBV3-2	-
CASSQAQFAAFF	TGTGCCAGCAGCCAAGCGCAGTTCGCAGCTTTCTTT	-	TRBJ1-1	TRBV3-1/TRBV3-2	-
CATTSGSSYNEQFF	TGTGCGACGACTAGCGGGAGCTCCTACAATGAGCAGTTCTTC	TRBD2	TRBJ2-1	TRBV6-5	-
CASSPSRATNTGELFF	TGCGCCAGCAGCCCTTCCAGGGCCACGAACACCGGGGAGCTGTTTTTT	-	TRBJ2-2	TRBV4-1	-
CASSSATNEKLFF	TGTGCCAGCAGCTCTGCAACTAATGAAAAACTGTTTTTT	-	TRBJ1-4	TRBV5-4	few
CASSPGLYEQYF	TGTGCCAGCAGCCCCGGACTCTACGAGCAGTACTTC	-	TRBJ2-7	TRBV6-2/TRBV6-3	-
CASSFEGNTGELFF	TGTGCCAGCAGCTTTGAGGGGAACACCGGGGAGCTGTTTTTT	-	TRBJ2-2	TRBV11-3	-
CASSIAGGSQPQHF	TGTGCCAGTAGTATAGCAGGGGGCAGTCAGCCCCAGCATTTT	TRBD1	TRBJ1-5	TRBV19	-
CASSHVTEAFF	TGCGCCAGCAGCCACGTAACTGAAGCTTTCTTT	-	TRBJ1-1	TRBV4-1	-
CASRLDSANTEAFF	TGTGCCAGCAGACTGGACTCGGCGAACACTGAAGCTTTCTTT	-	TRBJ1-1	TRBV5-5	once
CASSWVGEDTEAFF	TGTGCCAGCAGTTGGGTAGGGGAGGACACTGAAGCTTTCTTT	-	TRBJ1-1	TRBV28	-
CSALSGNTIYF	TGCAGTGCACTCTCTGGAAACACCATATATTTT	-	TRBJ1-3	TRBV20-1	-